This T cell receptor beta chain was observed in a study of blood T cell repertoires in COVID-19. Study information: From the United States, Italy and Spain came samples of acute and convalescent COVID-19. Nucleic acid was either cDNA or gDNA, and it came from T cells, B-cell-depleted T cells, or PBMCs.

Clones were read by immunoSEQ multiplex PCR, and TCRdb kept only the in-frame ones, dropping some. Altogether about 53,000 clones are present, almost 85% being singletons, with the ten largest covering roughly 13%. The junction had 3 bases not matched to a gene; V was cut back by 3 bases and J by 6 bases. CDR1 and CDR2 (germline): KGHSH, LQKENI. The CDR3 is 13 amino acids. The J gene is TRBJ2-7, the V gene TRBV18, with 9 bases that match TRBD1. Sequencing was done on a sample of peripheral blood. This clonotype originated in a human donor in a cohort sampled during active COVID-19. The CDR3 sequence is CASSPGQGTEQYF. The CDR3 DNA reads as TGTGCCAGCTCACCGGGACAGGGTACCGAGCAGTACTTC.